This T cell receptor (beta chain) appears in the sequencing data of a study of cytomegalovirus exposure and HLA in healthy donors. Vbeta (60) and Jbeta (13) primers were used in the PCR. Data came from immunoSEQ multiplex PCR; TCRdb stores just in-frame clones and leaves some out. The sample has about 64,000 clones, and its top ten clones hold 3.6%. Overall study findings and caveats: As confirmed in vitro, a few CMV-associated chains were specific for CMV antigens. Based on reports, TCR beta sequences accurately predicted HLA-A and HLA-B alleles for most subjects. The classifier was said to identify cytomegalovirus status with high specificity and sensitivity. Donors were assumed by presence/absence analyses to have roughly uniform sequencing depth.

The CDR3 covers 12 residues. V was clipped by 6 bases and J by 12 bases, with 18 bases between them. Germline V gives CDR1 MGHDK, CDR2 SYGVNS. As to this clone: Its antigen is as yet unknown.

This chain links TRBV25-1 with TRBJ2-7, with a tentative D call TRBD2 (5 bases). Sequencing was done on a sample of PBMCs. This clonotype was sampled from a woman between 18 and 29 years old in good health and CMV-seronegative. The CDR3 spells CASRSLTGKAYF. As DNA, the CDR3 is TGTGCCAGCAGAAGTTTAACCGGGAAAGCGTACTTC.